This paragraph reports one T cell receptor beta chain. What it recognizes is unknown. Vbeta (60) and Jbeta (13) primers were used in the PCR. Sequenced by immunoSEQ multiplex PCR; TCRdb stores in-frame clones only, minus some. The table lists approximately 110,000 clones. Germline V CDR1 and CDR2: KGHSH, LQKENI. The CDR3 sequence is 15 residues long. The ends were cut back, 3 bases at V and 6 bases at J, with 15 bases in the middle. The data were taken from a study of cytomegalovirus exposure and HLA in healthy donors. Whole-study findings and limits: Clonal expansion, a later analysis showed, was greater in HLA-associated TCR beta chains than in equally common others. An Asian-associated ancestry cluster reportedly showed fewer N-insertions than the approximately 650-donor mean in a later analysis.

The receptor was isolated from a man aged 18 to 29 in good health and CMV-seronegative. Sequencing was carried out using PBMCs. The chain couples TRBV18 to TRBJ2-1; perhaps TRBD2 as D (5 bases). The CDR3 bases are TGTGCCAGCTCACCGTGGAAGGCGGGCGGCAATGAGCAGTTCTTC. Translated: CASSPWKAGGNEQFF.